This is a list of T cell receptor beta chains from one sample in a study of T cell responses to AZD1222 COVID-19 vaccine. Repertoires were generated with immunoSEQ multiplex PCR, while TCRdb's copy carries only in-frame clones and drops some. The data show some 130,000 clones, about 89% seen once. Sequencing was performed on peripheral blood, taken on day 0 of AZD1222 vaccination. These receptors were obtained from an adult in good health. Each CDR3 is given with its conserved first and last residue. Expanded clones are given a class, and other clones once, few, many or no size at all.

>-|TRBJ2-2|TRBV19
CASESRVGELFF
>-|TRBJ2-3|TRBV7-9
CAIRTGASTDTQYF
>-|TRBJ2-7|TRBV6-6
CASSEQYEQYF
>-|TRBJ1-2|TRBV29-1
CSVRTANYGYTF
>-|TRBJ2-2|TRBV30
CAWKTGISPGELFF
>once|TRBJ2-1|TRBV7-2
CASSLGLAGGGNEQFF
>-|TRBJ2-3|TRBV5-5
CASSWGIYTDTQYF
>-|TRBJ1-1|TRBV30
CAWSPRGAPGTEAFF
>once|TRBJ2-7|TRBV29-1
CSVGTGYEQYF
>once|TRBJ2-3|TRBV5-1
CASGGGGNTDTQYF
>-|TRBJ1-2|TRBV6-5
CASSYSRDSPRGGYTF
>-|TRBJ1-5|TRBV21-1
CASSKGIGNQPQHF
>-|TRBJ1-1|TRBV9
CASSAGDSFNTEAFF
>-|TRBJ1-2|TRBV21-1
CASSNFWGTAAYGYTF
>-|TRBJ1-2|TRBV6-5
CASREGNYGYTF
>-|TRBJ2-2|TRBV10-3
CAISVGANTGELFF
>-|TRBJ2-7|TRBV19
CATRRRGEAYEQYF
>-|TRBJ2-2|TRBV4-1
CASSPVLSLTGGLTGELFF
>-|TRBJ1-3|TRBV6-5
CASSSLGTGYGNTIYF
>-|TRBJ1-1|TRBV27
CASSRRDTPEAFF
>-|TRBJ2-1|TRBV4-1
CASSRIQGSYNEQFF
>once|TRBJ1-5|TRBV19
CASSKGGNSNQPQHF
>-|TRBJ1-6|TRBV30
CAWILGGSSYNSPLHF
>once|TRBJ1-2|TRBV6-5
CASSYSGDYGYTF
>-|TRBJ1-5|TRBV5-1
CASSPQGAGQPQHF
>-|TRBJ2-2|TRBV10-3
CAIGWEGTPGELFF
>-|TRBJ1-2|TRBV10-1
CASSESGRQGRGYTF
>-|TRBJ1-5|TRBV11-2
CASSLVGAQPQHF
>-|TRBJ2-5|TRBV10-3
CAISEAQQETQYF
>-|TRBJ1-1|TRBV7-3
CASSFSPDLNTEAFF
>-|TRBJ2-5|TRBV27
CASSLGSALGTQYF
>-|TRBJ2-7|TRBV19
CASNKAESPYEQYF
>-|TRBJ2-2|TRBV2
CASRGQATNTGELFF
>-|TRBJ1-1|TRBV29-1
CSVEDLGGAFF
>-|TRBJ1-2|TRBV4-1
CASSQDRGHYGYTF
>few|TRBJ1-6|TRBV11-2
CASNKDWGQGHSPLHF
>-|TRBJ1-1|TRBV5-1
CASSLNGEPGAFF
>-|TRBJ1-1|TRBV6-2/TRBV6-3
CASSYGGTMNTEAFF
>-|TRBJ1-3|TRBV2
CASSVRDSFFSGNTIYF
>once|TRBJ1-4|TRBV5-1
CASSLGVGSKDATNEKLFF
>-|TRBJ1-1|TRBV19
CASSGRGYTEAFF
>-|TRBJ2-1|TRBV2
CASSDLPGVNEQFF